Here is one TCR beta chain with its context. The source of the sample is a study of blood T cell repertoires in COVID-19. The length of the CDR3 is 12 residues. CDR1 SGHTA and CDR2 FQGNSA come from the germline V gene. V was shortened by 4 bases and J by 5 bases, with 8 bases between the two germline ends. This table comes from immunoSEQ multiplex PCR, and its TCRdb copy is limited to in-frame clones, with some not included. Seen here are about 51,000 clones, around 84% observed once, and the top ten hold around 4.6%. This TCR was recovered from a man older than 75 with active COVID-19. Sequencing used peripheral blood. The chain joins TRBV7-2 to TRBJ2-5; D ambiguous. CDR3 loop: CASSSIRETQYF. For the CDR3, the DNA is TGTGCCAGCAGCTCAATCCGGGAGACCCAGTACTTC.